Below, one T cell receptor beta chain is given with its context. The antigen is unknown. Method: immunoSEQ multiplex PCR; TCRdb's copy keeps in-frame clones and lacks some. The sample has about 66,000 clones; nearly 98% are singletons. These data are taken from a study of cytomegalovirus exposure and HLA in healthy donors. The donors were members of the validation cohort comprising over 90 subjects, separate from the approximately 700-subject first cohort. The study's findings and limits: Generally TCR sequences proved uncommon, though certain public TCRs appeared in numerous donors. Accounts indicate the classifier identified cytomegalovirus status with strong specificity and sensitivity.

Unmatched junction bases numbered 6, after V lost 0 bases and J lost 5 bases. CDR3 length: 16 amino acids. CDR1 and CDR2 from the germline V gene are SGHAT and FQNNGV. The source of this sequence is a woman in her late teens or twenties in good health and CMV-seropositive. V usage is TRBV11-2 and J usage is TRBJ2-5; TRBD2 aligns across 10 bases. Sample: PBMCs. The CDR3 loop reads CASSLDVLAGVETQYF. The CDR3 bases are TGTGCCAGCAGCTTAGATGTTCTAGCGGGAGTCGAGACCCAGTACTTC.